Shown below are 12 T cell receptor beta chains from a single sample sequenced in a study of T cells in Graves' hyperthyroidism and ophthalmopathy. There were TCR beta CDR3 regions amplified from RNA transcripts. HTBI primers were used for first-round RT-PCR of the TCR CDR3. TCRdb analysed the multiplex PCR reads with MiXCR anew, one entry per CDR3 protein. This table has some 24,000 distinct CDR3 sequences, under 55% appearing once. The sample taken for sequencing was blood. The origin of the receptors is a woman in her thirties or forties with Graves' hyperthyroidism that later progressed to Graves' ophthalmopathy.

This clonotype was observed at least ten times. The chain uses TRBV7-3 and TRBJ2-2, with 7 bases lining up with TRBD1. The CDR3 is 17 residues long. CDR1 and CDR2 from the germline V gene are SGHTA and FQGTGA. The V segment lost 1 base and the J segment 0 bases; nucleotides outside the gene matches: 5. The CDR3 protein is CASSLRDSEANTGELFF. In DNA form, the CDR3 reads TGTGCCAGCAGCTTAAGGGACAGCGAAGCGAACACCGGGGAGCTGTTTTTT.

CDR3 loop: CASSPHTGVLDEQYF. The CDR3 DNA follows: TGTGCCAGCAGCCCCCATACGGGAGTCCTGGACGAGCAGTACTTC. The chain links TRBV7-8 to TRBJ2-7, with D tentatively TRBD2 (6 bases). V lost 5 bases to trimming and J lost 5 bases, with 19 bases between them. Germline values: CDR1 SGHVS, CDR2 FQNEAQ. The CDR3 is made up of 15 amino acids.

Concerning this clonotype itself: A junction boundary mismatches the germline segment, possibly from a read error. DNA of the CDR3: TGTGCCTGGAGACCTCCAGCCTACGAGCAGTGCTTC. Translated, it gives CAWRPPAYEQCF. The chain combines TRBV30 with TRBJ2-7; D unresolved. The germline V gene encodes CDR1 GTSNPN and CDR2 SVGIG (reference sequence). The CDR3 runs to 12 residues.

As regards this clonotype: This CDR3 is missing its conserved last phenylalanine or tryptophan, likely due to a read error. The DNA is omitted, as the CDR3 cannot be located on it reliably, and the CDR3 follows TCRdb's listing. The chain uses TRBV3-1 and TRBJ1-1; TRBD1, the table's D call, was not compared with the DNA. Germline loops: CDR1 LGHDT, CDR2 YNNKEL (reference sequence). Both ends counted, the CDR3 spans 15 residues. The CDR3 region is CASSQEIGWADRGFL.

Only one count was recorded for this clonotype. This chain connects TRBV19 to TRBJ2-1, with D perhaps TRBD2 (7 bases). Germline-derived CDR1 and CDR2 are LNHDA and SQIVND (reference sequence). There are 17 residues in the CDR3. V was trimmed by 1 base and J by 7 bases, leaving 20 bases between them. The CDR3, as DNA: TGTGCCAGTAGTATAGTGATCCGTACAGGGAGGGGAAATGAGCAGTTCTTC. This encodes CASSIVIRTGRGNEQFF.

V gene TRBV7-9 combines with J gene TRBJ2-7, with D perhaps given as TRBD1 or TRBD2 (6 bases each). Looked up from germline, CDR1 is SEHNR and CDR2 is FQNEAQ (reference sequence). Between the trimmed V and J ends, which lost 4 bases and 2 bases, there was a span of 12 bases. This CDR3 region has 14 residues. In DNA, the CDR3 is TGTGCCAGCAGCTGGAGGGACACCGCCTACGAGCAGTACTTC. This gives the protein CASSWRDTAYEQYF.

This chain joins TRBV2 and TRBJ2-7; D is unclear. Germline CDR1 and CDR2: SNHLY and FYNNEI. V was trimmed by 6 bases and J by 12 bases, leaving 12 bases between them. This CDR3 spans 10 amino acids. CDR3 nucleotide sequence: TGTGCCAGCAGGAGGTCCGCGTGGTACTTC. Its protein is CASRRSAWYF.

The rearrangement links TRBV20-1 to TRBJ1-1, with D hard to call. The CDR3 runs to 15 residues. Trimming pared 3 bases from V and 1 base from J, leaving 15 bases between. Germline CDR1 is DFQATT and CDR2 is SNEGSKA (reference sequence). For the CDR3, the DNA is TGCAGTGCTAGGGAAAAGATAACTCGGAACACTGAAGCTTTCTTT. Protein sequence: CSAREKITRNTEAFF.

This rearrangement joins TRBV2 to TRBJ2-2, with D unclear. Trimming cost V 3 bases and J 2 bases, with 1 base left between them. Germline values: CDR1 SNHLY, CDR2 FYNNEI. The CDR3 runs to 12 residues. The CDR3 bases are TGTGCCAGCAGTGACAACACCGGGGAGCTGTTTTTT. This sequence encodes CASSDNTGELFF.

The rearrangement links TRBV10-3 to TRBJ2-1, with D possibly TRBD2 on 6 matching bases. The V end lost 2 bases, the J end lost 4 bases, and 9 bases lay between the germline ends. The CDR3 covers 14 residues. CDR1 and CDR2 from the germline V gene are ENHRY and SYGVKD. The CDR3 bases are TGTGCCATCAGTGAGAGTGGACTATACAATGAGCAGTTCTTC. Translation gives CAISESGLYNEQFF.

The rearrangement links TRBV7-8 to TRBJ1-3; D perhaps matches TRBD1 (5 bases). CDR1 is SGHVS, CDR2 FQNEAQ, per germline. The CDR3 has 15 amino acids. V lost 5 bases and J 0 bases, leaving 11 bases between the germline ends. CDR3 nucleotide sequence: TGTGCCAGCAGCCAGGGAGGACTCTCTGGAAACACCATATATTTT. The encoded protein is CASSQGGLSGNTIYF. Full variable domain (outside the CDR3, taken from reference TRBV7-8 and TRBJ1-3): GAGVSQSPRYKVAKRGQDVALRCDPISGHVSLFWYQQALGQGPEFLTYFQNEAQLDKSGLPSDRFFAERPEGSVSTLKIQRTQQEDSAVYLCASSQGGLSGNTIYFGEGSWLTVV.

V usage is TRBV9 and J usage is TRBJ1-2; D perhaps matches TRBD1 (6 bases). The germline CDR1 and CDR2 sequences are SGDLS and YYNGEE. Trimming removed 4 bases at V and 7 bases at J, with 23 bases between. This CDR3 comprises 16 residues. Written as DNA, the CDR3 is TGTGCCAGCAGCCATTTTTCTTTTACCCCAGGGGTTGGCTACACCTTC. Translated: CASSHFSFTPGVGYTF. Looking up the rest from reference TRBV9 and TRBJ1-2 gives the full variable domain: DSGVTQTPKHLITATGQRVTLRCSPRSGDLSVYWYQQSLDQGLQFLIQYYNGEERAKGNILERFSAQQFPDLHSELNLSSLELGDSALYFCASSHFSFTPGVGYTFGSGTRLTVV.